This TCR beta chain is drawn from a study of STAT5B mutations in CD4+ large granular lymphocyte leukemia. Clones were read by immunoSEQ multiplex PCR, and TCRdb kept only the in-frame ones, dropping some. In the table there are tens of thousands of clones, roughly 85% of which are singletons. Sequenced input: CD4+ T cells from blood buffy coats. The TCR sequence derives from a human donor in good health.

The CDR3 sequence is CASGPGSFTDTQYF. CDR3 DNA: TGTGCTAGTGGTCCCGGGTCCTTCACAGATACGCAGTATTTT. The J gene is TRBJ2-3, the V gene TRBV12-5, with D hard to call. Trimming shortened V by 5 bases and J by 2 bases, and 11 bases separated the two germline ends. CDR3 length: 14 amino acids. CDR1 is LGHNT and CDR2 is FRNRAP in the germline V gene.